This is a list of T cell receptor beta chains from one sample in a study of CD8 T cell repertoires and HIV-1 epitope variants. For these receptors, no antigen is known. The protocol was immunoSEQ multiplex PCR, while the TCRdb copy is restricted to in-frame clones and leaves out a portion. Of several thousand clones listed, 66% are singletons. Sequenced material: cultured CD8+ T cells derived from PBMCs. The receptors were gathered from a male donor with HIV. The CDR3 runs from the conserved cysteine through the conserved F or W. Each record gives: J gene, clone size, D gene, V gene, CDR3 DNA, CDR3 protein. The D gene is left open where the match is weak. Size is stated for part of the rows, as once, few or many counts, or as a class when the clone is expanded.

>TRBJ2-1|NA|NA|TRBV4-2
TGTGCCAGCAGCCAACCGAGGGTCTACAATGAGCAGTTCTTC
CASSQPRVYNEQFF
>TRBJ1-2|NA|NA|TRBV28
TGTGCCAGCAGTACATTGATTTCCGCCGCACGGGGCTACACCTTC
CASSTLISAARGYTF
>TRBJ2-5|NA|NA|TRBV5-5
TGTGCCAGCAGCTCCCCGATGGGGTACCAAGAGACCCAGTACTTC
CASSSPMGYQETQYF
>TRBJ1-1|NA|NA|TRBV6-5
TGTGCCAGCAGTATCGGTGAGATCAACACTGAAGCTTTCTTT
CASSIGEINTEAFF
>TRBJ1-6|NA|TRBD1|TRBV13
TGTGCCAGCAGCCCCCGGGACAGGGGATATTCACCCCTCCACTTT
CASSPRDRGYSPLHF
>TRBJ2-7|NA|NA|TRBV7-1
TGTGCCAGCAGCTTACGAGCGGGCGAGCAGTACTTC
CASSLRAGEQYF
>TRBJ2-1|NA|NA|TRBV19
TGTGCCAGTAGTAGCAGAATCGGGACGAGCTCCTACAATGAGCAGTTCTTC
CASSSRIGTSSYNEQFF
>TRBJ2-5|NA|NA|TRBV6-5
TGTGCCAGCAGTTATCAGGCAGGCTGGGAGACCCAGTACTTC
CASSYQAGWETQYF
>TRBJ2-1|NA|NA|TRBV19
TGTGCCAGTAGTATAGGCTTTCGGGAGATGTACAATGAGCAGTTCTTC
CASSIGFREMYNEQFF
>TRBJ2-1|NA|TRBD2|TRBV7-9
TGTGCCAGCAGCACGCCCTGGGGACTAGAATACAATGAGCAGTTCTTC
CASSTPWGLEYNEQFF
>TRBJ1-6|NA|NA|TRBV9
TGTGCCAGCAGCGTAGGGGAGGCTGGGTATAATTCACCCCTCCACTTT
CASSVGEAGYNSPLHF
>TRBJ2-7|NA|NA|TRBV14
TGTGCCAGCAGCCAAGTGGTCAGCTACGAGCAGTACTTC
CASSQVVSYEQYF
>TRBJ2-3|medium-sized|NA|TRBV29-1
TGCAGCGCGGCGGGCACCGAGTCCACAGATACGCAGTATTTT
CSAAGTESTDTQYF
>TRBJ1-2|few|NA|TRBV30
TGTGCCATCTGGGGGTATGGCTACACCTTC
CAIWGYGYTF
>TRBJ2-3|once|NA|TRBV9
TGTGCCAGCAGCGTAGTAGGCAGTAGCACAGATACGCAGTATTTT
CASSVVGSSTDTQYF
>TRBJ2-7|NA|NA|TRBV7-7
TGTGCTAGCAGCTTAGGGACCGGGACCCTTGCACACGAGCAGTACTTC
CASSLGTGTLAHEQYF
>TRBJ2-7|NA|TRBD1|TRBV29-1
TGCAGCGTTTTGCTCGGGACAGGGTTGTACGAGCAGTACTTC
CSVLLGTGLYEQYF
>TRBJ2-1|NA|NA|TRBV9
TGTGCCAGCAGCGTAGGGAGGAGGGACAGTTACAATGAGCAGTTCTTC
CASSVGRRDSYNEQFF
>TRBJ1-1|NA|NA|TRBV4-3
TGCGCCAGCAGCCAAGATAGGGGGGAATTAAGAGAAGCTTTCTTT
CASSQDRGELREAFF
>TRBJ2-5|NA|NA|TRBV5-6
TGTGCCAGCAGCTCCGCCGGGATAGATCAAGAGACCCAGTACTTC
CASSSAGIDQETQYF
>TRBJ2-1|NA|NA|TRBV15
TGTGCCACCAGCAGGGTTTGGACGGATTACCACTACAATGAGCAGTTCTTC
CATSRVWTDYHYNEQFF
>TRBJ1-1|NA|NA|TRBV7-2
TGTGCCAGCAGCTTAAGAGGACTCACTGAAGCTTTCTTT
CASSLRGLTEAFF
>TRBJ2-7|NA|NA|TRBV6-5
TGTGCCAGCAGTTCTTTACCGGGCTCGGGAGAGCAGTACTTC
CASSSLPGSGEQYF
>TRBJ1-1|NA|NA|TRBV6-6
TGTGCCAGCAGTTTCTCGGGCCTGAACACTGAAGCTTTCTTT
CASSFSGLNTEAFF
>TRBJ2-1|NA|TRBD2|TRBV19
TGTGCCACCAAAGCGGGGAGCTCCTACAATGAGCAGTTCTTC
CATKAGSSYNEQFF
>TRBJ2-2|NA|NA|TRBV28
TGTGCCAGCAGTTCCTGGACAAAAAAGGGGATCACCGGGGAGCTGTTTTTT
CASSSWTKKGITGELFF